The 20 T cell receptor beta chains below were found in one sample sequenced in a study of cytomegalovirus exposure and HLA in healthy donors. Both 60 Vbeta primers and 13 Jbeta primers went into the PCR. Sequenced by immunoSEQ multiplex PCR; TCRdb stores in-frame clones only, minus some. This table holds about 150,000 clones, over 80% found once. Specimen: PBMCs. Source of these receptors: a male donor in good health and CMV-seronegative.

This rearrangement joins TRBV27 to TRBJ2-1; D gene unclear. Germline V gives CDR1 MNHEY, CDR2 SMNVEV (reference sequence). CDR3 length equals 16 residues. V lost 1 base to trimming and J lost 0 bases, with 10 bases between them. The CDR3 bases are TGTGCCAGCAGTTTATTTGGCAGTACCTCCTACAATGAGCAGTTCTTC. It translates to CASSLFGSTSYNEQFF.

J is TRBJ2-7 and V is TRBV19; TRBD1 agrees at 8 bases. This CDR3 is 14 amino acids long. Germline values: CDR1 LNHDA, CDR2 SQIVND (reference sequence). V lost 8 bases, J lost 2 bases, and 8 bases stayed unmatched. The CDR3, as DNA: TGTGCCAGTGCGGACAGGGCCTTTCCCTACGAGCAGTACTTC. Protein sequence: CASADRAFPYEQYF. Complete variable domain (other parts from reference TRBV19 and TRBJ2-7): DGGITQSPKYLFRKEGQNVTLSCEQNLNHDAMYWYRQDPGQGLRLIYYSQIVNDFQKGDIAEGYSVSREKKESFPLTVTSAQKNPTAFYLCASADRAFPYEQYFGPGTRLTVT.

This chain links TRBV4-3 with TRBJ2-3; 10 bases align to TRBD1. With V trimmed by 3 bases and J by 3 bases, 9 bases remained unmatched. From germline, CDR1 is LGHNA and CDR2 YSLEER. The CDR3 consists of 17 residues. The CDR3 loop reads CASSQDPRDRGTDTQYF. CDR3 bases: TGCGCCAGCAGCCAGGACCCTAGGGACAGGGGAACAGATACGCAGTATTTT.

The chain employs TRBV7-6 and TRBJ1-3; no clear D. Trimming stripped 6 bases from V and 4 bases from J, with 19 bases between. This CDR3 is 16 amino acids long. Germline CDR1 reads SGHVS; CDR2 reads FNYEAQ. The DNA of the CDR3 is TGTGCCAGCAGTCGTTCCTCGTGGGAGCCGGGAAACACCATATATTTT. Its protein is CASSRSSWEPGNTIYF.

This clone was recorded only once. This sequence joins TRBV5-8 and TRBJ2-1; D is unclear. V gave up 3 bases and J gave up 10 bases, with 8 bases separating them. There are 11 residues in the CDR3. The germline gives CDR1 SGHTS, CDR2 YDEGEE. This CDR3 is CASSWLTEQFF. The CDR3 DNA sequence: TGTGCCAGCAGCTGGCTTACAGAGCAGTTCTTC.

CDR3 sequence reads: CASSLPGLAAYEQYF. The CDR3 DNA follows: TGTGCCAGCAGCCTCCCGGGACTAGCGGCTTACGAGCAGTACTTC. The rearrangement uses TRBV11-2 and TRBJ2-7, with 11 bases lining up with TRBD2. The CDR3 covers 15 residues. Per germline, CDR1 SGHAT and CDR2 FQNNGV. The J segment lost 4 bases and the V segment lost 5 bases, leaving 7 bases of the junction unmatched.

The rearrangement joins TRBV7-9 to TRBJ2-1; 13 nucleotides line up with TRBD2. Germline-derived CDR1 and CDR2 are SEHNR and FQNEAQ (reference sequence). With V trimmed by 5 bases and J by 10 bases, 11 bases remained unmatched. The CDR3 covers 16 residues. CDR3 coding DNA: TGTGCCAGCAGCCCAAAGTATACGGGACTAGCGGGAGAGCAGTTCTTC. As protein: CASSPKYTGLAGEQFF.

The chain employs TRBV2 and TRBJ1-6; possible D gene TRBD1, 5 bases. V lost 2 bases, J lost 9 bases, and 11 bases lay in between. Germline values: CDR1 SNHLY, CDR2 FYNNEI. CDR3 length equals 14 residues. The CDR3: CASSEIREASPLHF. In nucleotides, the CDR3 is TGTGCCAGCAGTGAAATCAGGGAGGCTTCACCCCTCCACTTT.

This clone came up a few times. This chain joins TRBV25-1 and TRBJ1-1; 7 nucleotides line up with TRBD1. This CDR3 region has 15 residues. Germline CDR1 and CDR2: MGHDK and SYGVNS. Trimming at V came to 8 bases and at J to 4 bases, leaving 13 bases not matched to a gene. The CDR3 region is CASSSRYRGGTEAFF. In nucleotides, the CDR3 is TGTGCCAGCTCTTCCAGGTACAGGGGTGGCACTGAAGCTTTCTTT.

The chain links TRBV7-8 to TRBJ1-2; maybe TRBD1 (5 bases). V lost 7 bases, J lost 7 bases, and 16 bases lay in between. Germline loops: CDR1 SGHVS, CDR2 FQNEAQ. CDR3 length equals 13 residues. The CDR3 reads CASTGTRGGGYTF. CDR3 bases: TGTGCCAGCACCGGGACCCGCGGGGGTGGCTACACCTTC.

A note on this clone: Other DNA sequences in this sample translate to the same CDR3. V gene TRBV5-1 combines with J gene TRBJ2-3; D is possibly TRBD1 (5 bases). With 4 bases removed from V and 0 bases from J, the gap between germline ends came to 9 bases. Germline values: CDR1 SGHRS, CDR2 YFSETQ. CDR3 length: 14 residues. In nucleotides, the CDR3 is TGCGCCAGCAGCCCCCGGACAAGCACAGATACGCAGTATTTT. Translated: CASSPRTSTDTQYF.

The chain carries TRBV4-1 and TRBJ2-7; 11 positions match TRBD1. The CDR3 consists of 16 residues. With V trimmed by 3 bases and J by 7 bases, 11 bases remained unmatched. Germline V gives CDR1 MGHRA, CDR2 YSYEKL. This CDR3 reads CASSHRAGQGAGEQYF. The CDR3 region has the DNA TGCGCCAGCAGCCATCGCGCCGGACAGGGGGCGGGTGAGCAGTACTTC.

The chain links TRBV19 to TRBJ1-1; D unresolved. This CDR3 has 15 residues. Germline V CDR1 and CDR2: LNHDA, SQIVND (reference sequence). Trimming took 7 bases from V and 0 from J, leaving 15 bases between them. CDR3 in DNA: TGTGCCAGTACCCGTTTTGAGTTCATGAACACTGAAGCTTTCTTT. Its translation is CASTRFEFMNTEAFF. Variable domain in full (rest from reference TRBV19 and TRBJ1-1): DGGITQSPKYLFRKEGQNVTLSCEQNLNHDAMYWYRQDPGQGLRLIYYSQIVNDFQKGDIAEGYSVSREKKESFPLTVTSAQKNPTAFYLCASTRFEFMNTEAFFGQGTRLTVV.

V usage is TRBV5-1 and J usage is TRBJ1-1; 10 nucleotides align to TRBD1. J gave up 1 base and V 0 bases, and 3 bases lay outside the gene matches. CDR1 SGHRS and CDR2 YFSETQ come from the germline V gene. The CDR3 extends over 16 amino acids. The CDR3 loop reads CASSLGRQGANTEAFF. DNA for the CDR3: TGCGCCAGCAGCTTGGGCCGACAGGGGGCGAACACTGAAGCTTTCTTT.

A single count supports this clone. The chain couples TRBV6-6 to TRBJ1-5; D is ambiguous. The CDR3 consists of 15 residues. Germline CDR1 and CDR2: MNHNY and SVGAGI (reference sequence). Trimming removed 6 bases at V and 7 bases at J, with 19 bases between. CDR3 in amino acids: CASSPFTGQGQPQHF. CDR3 in DNA: TGTGCCAGCAGCCCCTTCACTGGGCAAGGACAGCCCCAGCATTTT.

The rearrangement uses TRBV6-5 and TRBJ1-2, with 9 bases identical to TRBD1. Trimming at V came to 6 bases and at J to 4 bases, leaving 6 bases not matched to a gene. Per germline, CDR1 MNHEY and CDR2 SVGAGI. The CDR3 is 14 amino acids. CDR3 loop: CASSRGQGLYGYTF. CDR3 nucleotide sequence: TGTGCCAGCAGCCGGGGACAGGGCCTCTATGGCTACACCTTC.

This clone was detected only a few times. V is TRBV19 and J is TRBJ2-7; perhaps TRBD2 as D (5 bases). Germline values: CDR1 LNHDA, CDR2 SQIVND (reference sequence). CDR3 length equals 18 residues. V lost 7 bases and J 5 bases, leaving 30 bases between the germline ends. DNA of the CDR3: TGTGCCAGTAACGGCCAAAACACGACAAGGGTGATTAGCGACGAGCAGTACTTC. Translated, it gives CASNGQNTTRVISDEQYF. The full variable domain, its missing parts supplied by reference TRBV19 and TRBJ2-7, is DGGITQSPKYLFRKEGQNVTLSCEQNLNHDAMYWYRQDPGQGLRLIYYSQIVNDFQKGDIAEGYSVSREKKESFPLTVTSAQKNPTAFYLCASNGQNTTRVISDEQYFGPGTRLTVT.

This sequence joins TRBV10-3 and TRBJ2-7; 9 bases align to TRBD2. V trimming: 3 bases; J trimming: 3 bases; junction bases outside the gene matches: 9. Looked up from germline, CDR1 is ENHRY and CDR2 is SYGVKD. The CDR3 sequence is 16 residues long. CDR3: CAISDRIRREGYEQYF. CDR3 coding DNA: TGTGCCATCAGTGACCGAATTCGGCGGGAGGGCTACGAGCAGTACTTC.

The chain combines TRBV7-8 with TRBJ2-5; 12 bases align to TRBD1. With V trimmed by 5 bases and J by 2 bases, 9 bases remained unmatched. The CDR3 is 17 residues long. Germline assignment: CDR1 SGHVS and CDR2 FQNEAQ. CDR3 region: CASSPRPGQGAQETQYF. The CDR3 region has the DNA TGTGCCAGCAGCCCCCGACCGGGACAGGGGGCTCAAGAGACCCAGTACTTC.

The gene calls are TRBV27 and TRBJ2-6; no definite D call. V shed 6 bases and J shed 0 bases, with 9 bases lying between them. The CDR3 has 15 amino acids. Germline V gene sequence: CDR1 MNHEY, CDR2 SMNVEV (reference sequence). Here the CDR3 reads CASSQAVSGANVLTF. CDR3 bases: TGTGCCAGCAGCCAAGCCGTCTCTGGGGCCAACGTCCTGACTTTC.